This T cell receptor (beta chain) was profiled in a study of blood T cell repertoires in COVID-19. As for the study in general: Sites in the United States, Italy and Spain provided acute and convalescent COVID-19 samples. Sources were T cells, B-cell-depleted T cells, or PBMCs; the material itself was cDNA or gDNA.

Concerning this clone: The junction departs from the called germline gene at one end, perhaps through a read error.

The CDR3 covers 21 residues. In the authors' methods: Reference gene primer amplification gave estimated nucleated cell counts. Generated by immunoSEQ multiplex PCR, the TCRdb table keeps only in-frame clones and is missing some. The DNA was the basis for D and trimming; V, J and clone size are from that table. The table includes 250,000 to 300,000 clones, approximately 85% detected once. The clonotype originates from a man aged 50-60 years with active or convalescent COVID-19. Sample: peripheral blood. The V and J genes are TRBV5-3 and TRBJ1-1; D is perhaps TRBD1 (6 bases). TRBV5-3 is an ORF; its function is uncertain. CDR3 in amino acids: CVRSTGTSGGGAFWRDTEAFF. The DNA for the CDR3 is TGTGTCAGAAGCACCGGAACCTCAGGAGGGGGGGCGTTTTGGAGGGACACTGAAGCTTTCTTT.